This TCR beta chain was recorded in a study of T cell repertoires in cytomegalovirus infection. Findings of the study overall: Using cumulative public TCR beta family frequency, the authors identified those who carried CMV together with the relevant HLA. The ex vivo response was dominated by HLA-C-restricted CMV-specific TCR beta clonotypes.

TCRdb reprocessed the reads via MiXCR and lists one record per CDR3 protein. The sample has about a million distinct CDR3 sequences, 25% to 40% seen once; the top ten hold roughly 12%. As regards this clonotype: Its antigen is currently unknown.

The V and J ends lost 1 base and 5 bases respectively, with 9 bases between them. The CDR3 consists of 13 residues. Germline CDR1 reads SGHVS; CDR2 reads FQNEAQ. The TCR sequence derives from a human donor in good health (CMV status not recorded). Some clones in this sample may be carry-over from other donors' samples. The sequenced sample was cultured CD8+ T cells from PBMCs, obtained from culture after CMV antigen stimulation. V is TRBV7-8 and J is TRBJ2-7; no reliable D call. CDR3: CASSLVPMDEQYV. The CDR3 bases are TGTGCCAGCAGCTTAGTCCCTATGGACGAGCAGTACGTC.